The 10 T cell receptor beta chains given below trace back to one sample, sequenced in a study of STAT3 mutations in large granular lymphocyte leukemia. Study-wide points: In T-cell large granular lymphocyte leukemia, about half of patients showed multiple immunodominant subclonotypes.

Method: immunoSEQ multiplex PCR; TCRdb's copy keeps in-frame clones and lacks some. The table records approximately 13,000 clones, roughly nine tenths of them present only once. Their recognized antigens are unknown. The source material was peripheral blood mononuclear cells. Receptors originate from a man aged 40-49 years with T-cell large granular lymphocyte leukemia. Some clones in this sample may be carry-over from other donors' samples.

This chain joins TRBV6-5 and TRBJ2-7; possible D gene TRBD1, 6 bases. The CDR3 covers 13 residues. V was shortened by 2 bases and J by 1 base, with 6 bases between the two germline ends. Germline-derived CDR1 and CDR2 are MNHEY and SVGAGI. The CDR3 loop is CASSYRGSYEQYF. In nucleotides, the CDR3 is TGTGCCAGCAGTTACAGGGGGTCCTACGAGCAGTACTTC.

The chain recombines TRBV5-6 with TRBJ1-1, with D maybe TRBD1 (6 bases). This CDR3 region has 14 residues. V was trimmed by 2 bases and J by 5 bases, leaving 13 bases between them. The V gene's germline CDR1 is SGHDT and CDR2 YYEEEE. The CDR3 is CASSFTGPGTEAFF. CDR3 bases: TGTGCCAGCAGCTTCACAGGGCCGGGGACTGAAGCTTTCTTT. Looking up the rest from reference TRBV5-6 and TRBJ1-1 gives the full variable domain: DAGVTQSPTHLIKTRGQQVTLRCSPKSGHDTVSWYQQALGQGPQFIFQYYEEEERQRGNFPDRFSGHQFPNYSSELNVNALLLGDSALYLCASSFTGPGTEAFFGQGTRLTVV.

The V call is TRBV11-3, the J call TRBJ2-1, with 15 nucleotides matching TRBD2. V dropped 0 bases and J dropped 7; count of bases not matched to a gene: 7. The length of the CDR3 is 18 residues. Looked up from germline, CDR1 is SGHNT and CDR2 is YENEEA. As DNA, the CDR3 is TGTGCCAGCAGCTTAGACTTACGGACTAGCGGGGGGGGTAATGAGCAGTTCTTC. Protein sequence: CASSLDLRTSGGGNEQFF.

The V and J genes are TRBV30 and TRBJ2-5, with a tentative D call TRBD2 (5 bases). The CDR3 totals 12 residues. The V gene lost 3 bases and the J gene lost 4 bases, with 9 bases spanning the gap. The germline gives CDR1 GTSNPN, CDR2 SVGIG (reference sequence). The CDR3 here is CAWSRGGETQYF. For the CDR3, the DNA is TGTGCCTGGAGCCGGGGTGGAGAGACCCAGTACTTC.

This chain connects TRBV2 to TRBJ1-1, with a possible D match to TRBD1 (5 bases). Germline V gives CDR1 SNHLY, CDR2 FYNNEI. Trimming took off 7 bases at V and 4 bases at J, with 13 bases between the two ends. The CDR3 consists of 13 residues. The chain's CDR3 is CASMFRESTEAFF. CDR3 in DNA: TGTGCCAGCATGTTCAGGGAGAGCACTGAAGCTTTCTTT.

This sequence joins TRBV2 and TRBJ1-1; D perhaps matches TRBD1 (5 bases). V lost 6 bases to trimming and J lost 1 base, with 9 bases between them. Germline assignment: CDR1 SNHLY and CDR2 FYNNEI. The CDR3 is made up of 13 amino acids. CDR3 sequence: CASSGDWNTEAFF. The CDR3 DNA is TGTGCCAGCAGCGGGGACTGGAACACTGAAGCTTTCTTT.

The gene calls are TRBV19 and TRBJ1-1; D perhaps matches TRBD1 (6 bases). The CDR3 length is 13 residues. CDR1 is LNHDA and CDR2 is SQIVND in the germline V gene (reference sequence). V gave up 4 bases and J gave up 3 bases, with 9 bases separating them. Written as DNA, the CDR3 is TGTGCCAGTAGTAACAGGGCCGACACTGAAGCTTTCTTT. It specifies CASSNRADTEAFF.

This clone was counted a few times. The same CDR3 can be traced to other DNA sequences in this sample. CDR3 sequence: CASSFPGEDTQYF. CDR3 DNA sequence: TGCGCCAGCAGCTTTCCAGGGGAAGATACGCAGTATTTT. The J gene is TRBJ2-3, the V gene TRBV5-1; a possible D gene is TRBD1 (6 bases). The CDR3 is 13 amino acids. Germline assignment: CDR1 SGHRS and CDR2 YFSETQ. V was trimmed by 2 bases and J by 5 bases, leaving 9 bases between them.

V is TRBV13 and J is TRBJ2-7; TRBD1 is a possible D gene (6 bases). Germline loops: CDR1 PRHDT, CDR2 FYEKMQ (reference sequence). This CDR3 has 12 residues. V lost 4 bases, J lost 6 bases, and 10 bases lay in between. DNA of the CDR3: TGTGCCAGCAGCTCGGGACAATTCGAGCAGTACTTC. Protein sequence: CASSSGQFEQYF.

This clone was picked up a small number of times. The rearrangement uses TRBV30 and TRBJ1-3; 11 bases match TRBD1. This CDR3 has 16 residues. Trimming cost V 2 bases and J 4 bases; bases outside gene matches: 7. Germline V gives CDR1 GTSNPN, CDR2 SVGIG (reference sequence). The CDR3 loop is CAWSSEDRGRGNTIYF. The CDR3 bases are TGTGCCTGGAGTTCTGAGGACAGGGGGCGAGGAAACACCATATATTTT.